This T cell receptor beta chain was retrieved from a study of cytomegalovirus exposure and HLA in healthy donors. Notes on the study in general: In a later analysis, a missense DCLRE1C variant was linked to TCR beta V- and J-gene trimming.

The PCR contained 60 Vbeta and 13 Jbeta primers. Assay used: immunoSEQ multiplex PCR; TCRdb lists only in-frame clones, some missing. The repertoire holds about 160,000 clones, with approximately 80% as singletons. The J segment lost 3 bases and the V segment lost 6 bases, leaving 7 bases of the junction unmatched. Germline loops: CDR1 LNHDA, CDR2 SQIVND (reference sequence). CDR3 length: 14 residues. Concerning this clone: The antigen is undetermined.

Specimen: PBMCs. The origin of this receptor is a man aged 25 to 45 in good health and CMV-seropositive. The chain links TRBV19 to TRBJ1-2, with 7 bases aligning to TRBD1. For the CDR3, the DNA is TGTGCCAGTAGGATCGGGGACAGATACTATGGCTACACCTTC. It translates to CASRIGDRYYGYTF.